This T cell receptor beta chain was identified in a study of T-cell memory formation after mild COVID-19. General study results and limits: Contracting CD4+ clones sat mainly in CM and EM; CD8+ in EMRA.

One entry per CDR3 protein, called by TCRdb with MiXCR from the 5' RACE reads. The data hold approximately 89,000 distinct CDR3 sequences, with around 13% observed a single time. With regard to this clonotype: Its specificity is unknown.

The CDR3 length is 14 residues. Germline CDR1 is SGHVS and CDR2 is FNYEAQ. Trimming removed 3 bases at V and 2 bases at J, with 10 bases between. Sequencing used PBMCs or a T cell subset sorted from them (not recorded which). This clonotype was sampled from a man between 18 and 35 years old who had mild COVID-19 (a few samples of this study predate the infection). Cell type and time point are not known. The chain recombines TRBV7-6 with TRBJ1-1; maybe TRBD1 (6 bases). The CDR3 DNA reads TGTGCCAGCAGCTTGACCGGGGGCAACACTGAAGCTTTCTTT. Translating gives CASSLTGGNTEAFF. Based on the CDR3 plus reference TRBV7-6 and TRBJ1-1, the full variable domain is GAGVSQSPRYKVTKRGQDVALRCDPISGHVSLYWYRQALGQGPEFLTYFNYEAQQDKSGLPNDRFSAERPEGSISTLTIQRTEQRDSAMYRCASSLTGGNTEAFFGQGTRLTVV.